One T cell receptor beta chain is described in this entry. The antigen remains undetermined. Deletions cut 5 bases from V and 5 bases from J, with 9 bases between. The V gene's germline CDR1 is SEHNR and CDR2 FQNEAQ (reference sequence). The CDR3 is 12 amino acids. This entry comes from a study of early stage breast cancer tumors. Study-wide background: ER+/PR+/HER2- status applied to about 70% of the 16 invasive breast tumors.

Whole-study findings and limits: In most of the 16 patients, blood comparison separated tumor from normal breast. Commonly generated sequences made up most enriched TCRB sequences shared between patients.

TCRdb's copy holds only in-frame clones and misses some; the assay was immunoSEQ multiplex PCR. The profile shows approximately 20,000 clones, about 76% of them singletons. The sample taken for sequencing was blood. The chain recombines TRBV7-9 with TRBJ1-2; a possible D gene is TRBD1 (6 bases). The receptor comes from a person aged 60 to 70 with breast cancer. The DNA of the CDR3 is TGTGCCAGCAGCGAGGACAGTTATGGCTACACCTTC. This encodes CASSEDSYGYTF.